The 2 T cell receptor beta chains given below trace back to one sample, sequenced in a study of control samples from healthy donors and cancer patients. Repertoires were generated with immunoSEQ multiplex PCR, while TCRdb's copy carries only in-frame clones and drops some. Of 88,000 or so clones in the sample, roughly 93% are singletons; the top ten hold about 5%. The specimen was blood. The receptors shown here come from a woman aged 18-29 years in good health.

The genes are TRBV6-5 and TRBJ2-1, with TRBD2 matching over 10 bases. Germline CDR1 is MNHEY and CDR2 is SVGAGI. V lost 0 bases, J lost 7 bases, and 0 bases stayed unmatched. The CDR3 spans 14 residues. DNA for the CDR3: TGTGCCAGCAGTTACTCAGCGGGAGGGAATGAGCAGTTCTTC. It encodes CASSYSAGGNEQFF.

This chain uses TRBV7-3 with TRBJ2-1; D gene uncertain. There are 13 residues in the CDR3. Trimming took off 1 base at V and 5 bases at J, with 6 bases between the two ends. Germline CDR1 and CDR2: SGHTA and FQGTGA. CDR3 sequence: CASSLRQNNEQFF. The CDR3 bases are TGTGCCAGCAGCTTAAGACAAAACAATGAGCAGTTCTTC.